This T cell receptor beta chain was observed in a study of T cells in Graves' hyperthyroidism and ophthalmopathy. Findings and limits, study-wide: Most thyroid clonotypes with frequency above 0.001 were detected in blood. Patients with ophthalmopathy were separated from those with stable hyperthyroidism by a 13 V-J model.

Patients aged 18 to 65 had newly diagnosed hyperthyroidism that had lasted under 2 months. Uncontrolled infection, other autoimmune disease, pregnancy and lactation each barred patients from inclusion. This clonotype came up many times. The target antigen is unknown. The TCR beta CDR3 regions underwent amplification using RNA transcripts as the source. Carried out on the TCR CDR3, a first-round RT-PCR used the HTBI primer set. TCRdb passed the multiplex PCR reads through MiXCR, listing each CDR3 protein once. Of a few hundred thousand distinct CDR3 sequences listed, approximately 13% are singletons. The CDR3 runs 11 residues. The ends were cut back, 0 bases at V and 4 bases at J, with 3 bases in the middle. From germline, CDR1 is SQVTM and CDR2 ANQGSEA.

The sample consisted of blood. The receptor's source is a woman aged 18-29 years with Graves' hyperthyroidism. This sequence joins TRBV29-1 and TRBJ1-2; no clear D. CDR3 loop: CSVEEGYGYTF. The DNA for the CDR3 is TGCAGCGTTGAAGAAGGCTATGGCTACACCTTC.